Following are 9 T cell receptor beta chains from one sample sequenced in a study of T cell responses to AZD1222 COVID-19 vaccine. The assay was immunoSEQ multiplex PCR, and TCRdb's table has in-frame clones only and misses some. The sample contains tens of thousands of clones, 75% to 85% of which appear only once. The source material was peripheral blood, sampled 28 days after the second AZD1222 dose. The receptor set was obtained from an adult who received the AZD1222 COVID-19 vaccine.

This CDR3 is CASSLGVASGANVLTF. CDR3 sequence (DNA): TGTGCCAGCAGCTTAGGAGTAGCCTCTGGGGCCAACGTCCTGACTTTC. The chain carries TRBV7-9 and TRBJ2-6; D ambiguous. The CDR3 is made up of 16 amino acids. V shed 1 base and J shed 0 bases, with 7 bases lying between them. In germline, CDR1 is SEHNR, CDR2 FQNEAQ (reference sequence).

The chain carries TRBV14 and TRBJ1-6; no firm D call. Germline lookup yields CDR1 SGHDN and CDR2 FVKESK. Trimming took 2 bases from V and 0 from J, leaving 8 bases between them. The CDR3 has 16 residues. This CDR3 reads CASSQRTASYNSPLHF. The DNA of the CDR3 is TGTGCCAGCAGCCAACGGACCGCCTCCTATAATTCACCCCTCCACTTT.

The V gene is TRBV6-5, the J gene TRBJ1-6; no reliable D call. The CDR3 totals 15 residues. Trimming shortened V by 5 bases and J by 3 bases, and 11 bases separated the two germline ends. The germline V gene encodes CDR1 MNHEY and CDR2 SVGAGI. CDR3 nucleotides: TGTGCCAGCAGTCGTGCGGACGGCTATAATTCACCCCTCCACTTT. Protein product: CASSRADGYNSPLHF.

The rearrangement uses TRBV7-2 and TRBJ2-1; TRBD2 matches 10 bases. Trimming at V came to 5 bases and at J to 1 base, leaving 2 bases not matched to a gene. Looked up from germline, CDR1 is SGHTA and CDR2 is FQGNSA. This CDR3 is 15 amino acids long. The CDR3 sequence: CASSPSGGSYNEQFF. CDR3 sequence (DNA): TGTGCCAGCAGCCCTAGCGGGGGATCCTACAATGAGCAGTTCTTC.

The chain joins TRBV2 to TRBJ1-5; a weak D match, TRBD1 (6 bases). The CDR3 extends over 14 amino acids. V shed 5 bases and J shed 0 bases, with 8 bases lying between them. The germline V gene encodes CDR1 SNHLY and CDR2 FYNNEI. The CDR3 DNA reads as TGTGCCAGCAGTTCGGACAGTAGCAATCAGCCCCAGCATTTT. It specifies CASSSDSSNQPQHF. Based on the CDR3 plus reference TRBV2 and TRBJ1-5, the full variable domain is EPEVTQTPSHQVTQMGQEVILRCVPISNHLYFYWYRQILGQKVEFLVSFYNNEISEKSEIFDDQFSVERPDGSNFTLKIRSTKLEDSAMYFCASSSDSSNQPQHFGDGTRLSIL.

The V and J genes are TRBV28 and TRBJ1-4; D uncertain. V shed 3 bases and J shed 4 bases, with 6 bases lying between them. This CDR3 has 13 residues. The germline CDR1 and CDR2 sequences are MDHEN and SYDVKM. CDR3 nucleotide sequence: TGTGCCAGCAGTTTTGTGGTTAATGAAAAACTGTTTTTT. It codes for CASSFVVNEKLFF. The whole variable domain, filled in from reference TRBV28 and TRBJ1-4, reads DVKVTQSSRYLVKRTGEKVFLECVQDMDHENMFWYRQDPGLGLRLIYFSYDVKMKEKGDIPEGYSVSREKKERFSLILESASTNQTSMYLCASSFVVNEKLFFGSGTQLSVL.

This sequence joins TRBV3-1 (or the pseudogene TRBV3-2) and TRBJ2-5; no reliable D call. Germline CDR1 and CDR2: LGHDT and YNNKEL (reference sequence). This CDR3 spans 18 amino acids. The V gene lost 0 bases and the J gene lost 0 bases, with 17 bases spanning the gap. CDR3 protein: CASSQEGLILSYQETQYF. The CDR3 nucleotides read TGTGCCAGCAGCCAAGAGGGCCTAATTCTTTCCTACCAAGAGACCCAGTACTTC.

This clone has only one observation. This rearrangement joins TRBV9 to TRBJ2-1, with D possibly being TRBD2 (7 bases). The germline V gene encodes CDR1 SGDLS and CDR2 YYNGEE. V was trimmed by 4 bases and J by 4 bases, leaving 21 bases between them. The length of the CDR3 is 17 residues. CDR3 DNA sequence: TGTGCCAGCAGCCCGCAGGGGATGGCGGGGGAATACAATGAGCAGTTCTTC. This encodes CASSPQGMAGEYNEQFF.

CDR3 coding DNA: TGTGCCAGCAGCGCTGTGGGGGAGAATTCACCCCTCCACTTT. Amino acids: CASSAVGENSPLHF. The V gene is TRBV9, the J gene TRBJ1-6; D may be TRBD1 (5 bases). Germline CDR1 reads SGDLS; CDR2 reads YYNGEE. This CDR3 has 14 amino acids. The V end was cut by 3 bases, the J end by 7 bases, with 11 bases between.